The TCR beta chain described here comes from a study of shared clonotypes between healthy human individuals. About the study: Sampling drew on donors who were a couple of women and three men aged 18 to 49.

Remarks on this clone: Its matching antigen is unknown.

Here immunoSEQ multiplex PCR was the method, and the copy in TCRdb shows in-frame clones only, minus some. The sample includes about 120,000 clones, 68% of them seen just once. Whole-study findings and limits: Naive subsets generally had larger estimated richness than memory subsets. Clonotypes that were shared across four donors made up around 5% of naive CD4 clonotypes.

This TCR was recovered from a woman in her twenties or thirties in good health. Sample: memory CD8+ T cells sorted from blood. Subset indicated: CD45RO+ cells pooled with CCR7-negative TemRA cells.

The CDR3 loop is CATRKDRAVETQYF. The CDR3 DNA reads TGTGCCACCAGGAAGGACAGGGCGGTTGAGACCCAGTACTTC. The chain uses TRBV15 and TRBJ2-5; TRBD1 matches 8 bases. The germline gives CDR1 LNHNV, CDR2 YYDKDF (reference sequence). The CDR3 has 14 amino acids. V shed 6 bases and J 5 bases; nucleotides not matched to a gene: 8.